This T cell receptor (beta chain) stems from a study of CD8+ T cells in alopecia areata. Study details: Dosing with tofacitinib proceeded for 6 to 18 months, followed by 6 months off drug.

The CDR3 consists of 13 residues. Unmatched junction bases numbered 5, after V lost 4 bases and J lost 7 bases. Germline V gene sequence: CDR1 SGHRS, CDR2 YFSETQ. This clone came up a few times. Treatment noted: oral pan-JAK inhibitor, 5-10 mg twice daily. After isolation, RNA underwent reverse transcription to generate cDNA as the sequencing template. Only in-frame clones appear in the TCRdb table, and some are missing; sequencing was by immunoSEQ multiplex PCR. Altogether 60,000 to 85,000 clones are present, approximately 66% being singletons, with the ten largest covering about 20%. The TCR comes from a human donor with alopecia areata. This chain uses TRBV5-1 with TRBJ2-1; 7 bases line up with TRBD1. Sequenced here: CD8+ T cells sorted from blood, sampled at week 24, from a patient treated with tofacitinib. CDR3 coding DNA: TGCGCCAGCAGCGGGGACAGCCCTAATGAGCAGTTCTTC. The encoded protein is CASSGDSPNEQFF.